This T cell receptor beta chain was sequenced during a study of blood T cell repertoires in COVID-19 (dated by TCRdb to about 2020). Regarding the study in general: The collaborator samples originated in the United States, Italy and Spain and spanned the acute and convalescent phases of COVID-19. The material from the prospective study consisted of cDNA or gDNA derived from T cells, B-cell-depleted T cells, or PBMCs. Subjects who had been exposed to COVID-19, were actively infected with it, or had recovered from it provided the deeply sampled blood TCRbeta repertoires that made up the dataset. A freely available public database, intended as a resource for researchers studying the immune response to SARS-CoV-2, is where the repertoires were released. Samples were obtained from the ongoing ImmuneRACE study (first 160 participants) and from 1,200 or so subjects provided by 6 global collaborators. The sample metadata nearly always contained a de-identified subject ID, COVID-19 status, age in years and sex. Where HLA class I and class II types were available, the types were taken from metadata supplied by the sample provider, not from assay-based typing.

The collaborating institutions used their own protocols to collect whole blood in K2EDTA tubes. For TCRbeta analysis, collaborators shipped samples as frozen whole blood, isolated PBMCs, or DNA extracted from either of those sample types. On this clone itself: Its cognate antigen has yet to be identified. No base qualities exist here, and no much larger clone lies one base off it.

Points the paper makes about the study in general: How much clinical and demographic metadata was included differed by source and by participant, and the metadata was provided uncurated.

Measured from the cysteine to the phenylalanine, the CDR3 is 15 residues long. Only the CDR3 DNA is retained, 45 bases long and in frame from the first base. Per the germline V gene, MNHEY is the CDR1 and SVGAGI is the CDR2. The V and J ends are trimmed by 6 bases and 2 bases, leaving 17 bases between them. TCRbeta CDR3 regions were amplified from genomic DNA by means of the immunoSEQ Assay, a bias-controlled multiplex PCR. Processing in the source paper ran as follows. The number of nucleated cells in each sample was estimated from the amplification of reference gene primers within the assay. To quantify the absolute abundance of each unique TCRbeta CDR3 rearrangement, sequence reads were collapsed and filtered. For each sample, productive Simpson clonality was calculated as the square root of Simpson's diversity index across productive rearrangements. The clones in this table, taken by TCRdb from immuneACCESS, are in-frame only. Not every clone is retained; where verified, under half of the shortfall comes from an unresolved V gene, and the cause of the rest is unknown. The V and J calls and clone size come from that table; D and trimming were worked out from the DNA. The sample table lists around 39,000 clones, around 86% of them with a count of one. In total, the top ten clones hold 7% to 9% of the sample.

This receptor was taken from a man aged 55 to 70 with active COVID-19. This chain is built from TRBV6-5 and TRBJ2-7; perhaps TRBD1 is the D gene, with 5 bases matching. Input material: peripheral blood. The DNA sequence follows: TGTGCCAGCAGGGTGGTTCGACAGTCAGCCTACGAGCAGTACTTC. It specifies CASRVVRQSAYEQYF.